A selection of T cell receptor beta chains follows, all from one sample in a study of CD8 T cells in Susac syndrome. Each CDR3 protein is one row after TCRdb ran MiXCR on the immunoSEQ multiplex PCR reads. Seen here are some 150,000 distinct CDR3 sequences, 95% observed once, and the top ten hold 0.15%. The sample consisted of CD8+ T cells from PBMCs. All receptors come from a human donor with multiple sclerosis. Both conserved end residues are part of each CDR3. The D gene is left open where the match is weak. The size of a clone is reported for some rows only, either as once, few or many, or as a class for expanded clones.

>TRBJ1-1|NA|TRBD1|TRBV30
TGTGCCTGTCAGGAGAGGGGGCTGGACACTGAAGCTTTCTTT
CACQERGLDTEAFF
>TRBJ2-7|NA|NA|TRBV29-1
TGCAGTTTTTTGGGCGGCTCCTACGAGCAGTACTTC
CSFLGGSYEQYF
>TRBJ1-2|NA|NA|TRBV2
TGTGCCAGCAGGGTCTCTGGCTACACCTTC
CASRVSGYTF
>TRBJ2-1|NA|NA|TRBV6-1
TGTGCCAGCAGCCGGCTGGGCCTGGTTGACAATGAGCAGTTCTTC
CASSRLGLVDNEQFF
>TRBJ2-1|NA|NA|TRBV6-5
TGTGCCAGCAGTTCAGGGGTCGGCGGGGGCACCTACAATGAGCAGTTCTTC
CASSSGVGGGTYNEQFF
>TRBJ2-1|NA|NA|TRBV4-2
TGTGCCAGCAGCCAAGAACTAGAGGGGCCCAATGAGCAGTTCTTC
CASSQELEGPNEQFF
>TRBJ1-1|NA|NA|TRBV25-1
TGTGCCAGCAGTGAATACGCGAACACTGAAGCTTTCTTT
CASSEYANTEAFF
>TRBJ2-1|NA|NA|TRBV9
TGTGCCAGCAGCGTAGAGTTGGGGGATGAGCAGTTCTTC
CASSVELGDEQFF
>TRBJ2-7|NA|NA|TRBV27
TGTGCCAGCAGTTACCGGCAGGGAGACGAGCAGTACTTC
CASSYRQGDEQYF
>TRBJ1-5|NA|NA|TRBV7-9
TGTGCCAGCAGCTCTCGGGATCAGCCCCAGCATTTT
CASSSRDQPQHF
>TRBJ2-3|NA|TRBD2|TRBV7-9
TGTGCCAGCAGCGTCAGCGGGGGGGAAACAGATACGCAGTATTTT
CASSVSGGETDTQYF
>TRBJ2-7|NA|NA|TRBV15
TGTGCCACCAGCCCTGGGGCCTCTTGGGAGCAGTACTTC
CATSPGASWEQYF
>TRBJ2-1|NA|TRBD2|TRBV27
TGTGCCAGCAGTTTGCTAGCGGGGGGCAATGAGCAGTTCTTC
CASSLLAGGNEQFF
>TRBJ2-3|NA|NA|TRBV29-1
TGCAGCGTTGAGGACATCGGGACTTTCACAGATACGCAGTATTTT
CSVEDIGTFTDTQYF
>TRBJ1-2|NA|NA|TRBV13
TGTGCCAGCAGCCTGGAAGCAAGTGGTGGCTACACCTTC
CASSLEASGGYTF
>TRBJ2-7|NA|NA|TRBV12-3/TRBV12-4
TGTGCCAGCAGCGAACCAGGGCATTACGAGCAGTACTTC
CASSEPGHYEQYF
>TRBJ2-2|NA|NA|TRBV30
TGTGCCTGGTTAGAAACGGCCACCGGGGAGCTGTTTTTT
CAWLETATGELFF
>TRBJ1-2|few|NA|TRBV29-1
TGCAGCGTTGAGGATCCCTATGGCTACACCTTC
CSVEDPYGYTF
>TRBJ2-7|NA|TRBD1|TRBV7-2
TGTGCCAGCAGCTTAGACGGGACAGGGTTCGCCTACGAGCAGTACTTC
CASSLDGTGFAYEQYF
>TRBJ1-1|NA|NA|TRBV29-1
TGCAGCGCTCCTCGGGGGACTGAAGCTTTCTTT
CSAPRGTEAFF
>TRBJ1-1|NA|NA|TRBV7-9
TGTGCCAGCAGCCTTAGGCCGGATGGACAGAACACTGAAGCTTTCTTT
CASSLRPDGQNTEAFF
>TRBJ2-5|NA|TRBD1|TRBV4-2
TGTGCCAGCAGCCAGTCGAACAGGGGGCTAGAGACCCAGTACTTC
CASSQSNRGLETQYF
>TRBJ1-1|NA|NA|TRBV5-1
TGCGCCAGCAGCTTGTGGGGTGGCGAGACTGAAGCTTTCTTT
CASSLWGGETEAFF
>TRBJ2-1|NA|NA|TRBV5-4
TGTGCCAGCAGCTTCGGGGTTTCAGAGCAGTTCTTC
CASSFGVSEQFF
>TRBJ1-1|NA|NA|TRBV27
TGTGCCAGCGGCAGGGGCGCGAGAACTGAAGCTTTCTTT
CASGRGARTEAFF
>TRBJ2-5|NA|NA|TRBV29-1
TGCAGCGTTGAAGGGCCCGGGACCTCAGAGACCCAGTACTTC
CSVEGPGTSETQYF
>TRBJ1-1|NA|NA|TRBV6-5
TGTGCCAGCAAAAAACGGGAGGGGCTGGGGACTGAAGCTTTCTTT
CASKKREGLGTEAFF